The clone carrying this T cell receptor (beta chain) was detected only a few times. Antigen unknown. This CDR3 spans 13 amino acids. Germline V gene data show CDR1 as MNHNS and CDR2 as SASEGT. V was clipped by 8 bases and J by 5 bases, with 15 bases between them. With the Oncomine TCR Beta short-read assay, DNA from cultured CD4+ T cells was sequenced. TCRdb reprocessed the PCR reads with MiXCR, giving one entry per CDR3 protein. The top ten clones hold 60% to 85% of a sample with under 2,500 distinct CDR3 sequences, roughly 50% of them seen once. This sample was taken from a study of vaccination and CD4 T cells after COVID-19. Indicated treatment: approximately nine-day PBMC culture with coronavirus spike peptide pools or control peptides (ViraFEST assay). The collection of CD4+ T cells from the unexposed donor took place before the COVID-19 pandemic (2011-2018).

The receptor was derived from a human donor in good health. This chain links TRBV6-1 with TRBJ1-1; D call uncertain. Sequences were obtained from CD4+ T cells from blood, cultured in vitro. CDR3 protein: CASVSTVRTEAFF. The CDR3 DNA follows: TGTGCCAGCGTCTCCACGGTGCGAACTGAAGCTTTCTTT.